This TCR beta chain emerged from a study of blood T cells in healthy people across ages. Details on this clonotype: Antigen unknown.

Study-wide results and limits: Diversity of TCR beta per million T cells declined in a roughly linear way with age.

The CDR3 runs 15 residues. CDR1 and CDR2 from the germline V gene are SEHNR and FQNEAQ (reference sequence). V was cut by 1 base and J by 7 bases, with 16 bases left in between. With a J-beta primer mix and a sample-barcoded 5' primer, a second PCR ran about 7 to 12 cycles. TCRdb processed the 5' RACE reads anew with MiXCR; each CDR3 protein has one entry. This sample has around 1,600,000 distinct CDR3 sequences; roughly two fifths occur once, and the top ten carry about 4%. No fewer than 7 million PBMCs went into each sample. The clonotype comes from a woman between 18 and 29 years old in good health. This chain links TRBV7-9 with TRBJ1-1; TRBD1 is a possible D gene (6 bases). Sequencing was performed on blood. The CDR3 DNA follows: TGTGCCAGCAGCTTAGAATTACAGGGCTTGGGTGAAGCTTTCTTT. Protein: CASSLELQGLGEAFF.